This record covers a single TCR beta chain. The data belong to a study of blood T cell repertoires in COVID-19. The wider study: Nucleic acid was either cDNA or gDNA, and it came from T cells, B-cell-depleted T cells, or PBMCs.

The CDR3 consists of 14 residues. The germline V gene has CDR1 MGHRA and CDR2 YSYEKL. Trimming removed 2 bases at V and 0 bases at J, with 7 bases between. Authors' analysis steps: Reference gene primers were amplified, and this amplification served to estimate nucleated cell counts. The data were produced by immunoSEQ multiplex PCR, yet TCRdb's version contains in-frame clones alone and is incomplete. V and J calls and clone size are copied from that table; D and trimming were computed from the DNA. The repertoire holds about 180,000 clones, more than 80% seen once, with roughly 6.8% in the top ten.

This rearrangement joins TRBV4-1 to TRBJ1-1; D gene unclear. Sequencing input: peripheral blood. The sequence derives from a human donor in a cohort sampled during active COVID-19. CDR3 DNA: TGCGCCAGCAGCCAACAGAACCTGAACACTGAAGCTTTCTTT. This sequence encodes CASSQQNLNTEAFF.